This T cell receptor beta chain was identified during a study of T-cell reconstitution after alpha-beta-depleted transplantation in children listed by TCRdb under 2016. For the study in its entirety: T-cell immune reconstitution after TCRalphabeta/CD19-depleted allogeneic hematopoietic cell transplantation in children was quantitatively tracked in the study by means of TCR repertoire profiling.

The table lists this clonotype with a few counts. No antigen is known for it. Base qualities were left out, and no much larger clone turns up one base away. CDR1 is given as ENHRY and CDR2 as SYGVKD, both from the germline V gene. From the cysteine up to the phenylalanine, the CDR3 has a length of 14 residues. Only the CDR3 region is kept as DNA, spanning 42 bases read in frame from base 1. V was cut back by 3 bases and J by 2 bases, leaving a gap of 10 bases between them. Libraries were constructed by PCR. The sequencer listed for this sample is Illumina HiSeq 2500. Molecular barcoding was employed in the preparation of TCR libraries, with unique molecular identifiers being used to normalize TCRbeta repertoire quantification. The public reads were reprocessed in TCRdb via fastp at Q25 and MiXCR, keeping in-frame beta chains. Each CDR3 protein gets just one entry, which takes the most common genes and DNA from the rows behind it. The sample includes roughly 590,000 distinct CDR3 sequences, with over 15% observed a single time. The ten largest clones capture about 1.1% of the sample.

The sequenced sample was PBMCs from the stem cell graft donor, obtained from the stem cell graft. The chain is assembled from TRBV10-3 and TRBJ2-5; tentative D gene TRBD1, with 5 bases matching. This TCR derives from a human donor who donated a stem cell graft to a child with acute myeloid leukemia. The CDR3 loop reads CAISERGLQETQYF. The nucleotide sequence reads as follows: TGTGCCATCAGTGAAAGGGGCTTGCAAGAGACCCAGTACTTC.